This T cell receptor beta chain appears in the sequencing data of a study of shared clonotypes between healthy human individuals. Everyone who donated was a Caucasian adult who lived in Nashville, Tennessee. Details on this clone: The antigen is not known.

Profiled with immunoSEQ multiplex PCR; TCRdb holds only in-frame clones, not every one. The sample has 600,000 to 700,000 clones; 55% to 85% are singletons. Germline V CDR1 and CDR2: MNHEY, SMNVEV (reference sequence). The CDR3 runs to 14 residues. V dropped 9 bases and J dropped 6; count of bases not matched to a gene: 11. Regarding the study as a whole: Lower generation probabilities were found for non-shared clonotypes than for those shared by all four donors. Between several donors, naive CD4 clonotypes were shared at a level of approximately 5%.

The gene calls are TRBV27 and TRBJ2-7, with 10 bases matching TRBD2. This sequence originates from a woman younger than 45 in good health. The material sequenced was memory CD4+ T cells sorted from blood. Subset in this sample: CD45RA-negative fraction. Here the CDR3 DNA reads TGTGCCAGTACGGCGGCTAGCGGGAGTCGCGAGCAGTACTTC. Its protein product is CASTAASGSREQYF.